This T cell receptor beta chain came from a study of vaccination effects on CD4 cells after COVID-19. Overall study: The cohort was immunized with two doses of either the BNT162b2 or mRNA-1273 vaccine. Study-wide results and caveats: Few convalescent patients, and no early post-infection timepoints, were available to the study. Among infection- and vaccine-induced clones, marked clonal contraction occurred late after vaccination.

The CDR3 has 14 residues. Looked up from germline, CDR1 is SGHRS and CDR2 is YFSETQ. Trimming removed 4 bases at V and 8 bases at J, with 15 bases between. The assay was immunoSEQ multiplex PCR, and TCRdb's table has in-frame clones only and misses some. Here the sample spans tens of thousands of clones, approximately 74% being singletons. In the case of this clone: Its antigen is unidentified.

Sequencing followed a ViraFEST assay step that expanded antigen-specific CD4+ T cells with viral peptide pools. After around nine days in culture, the CD4+ T cells were isolated. According to the study, vaccine recipients showed no prior SARS-CoV-2 infection and negative nucleocapsid antibodies. The sample was CD4+ T cells from PBMCs cultured with HCoV-NL63 spike peptides, taken before COVID-19 vaccination. The chain uses TRBV5-1 and TRBJ1-4; no definite D call. The TCR originated in a human donor who received a COVID-19 vaccine. The CDR3 region is CASSATQGGEKLFF. The CDR3 DNA reads as TGCGCCAGCAGCGCGACTCAAGGCGGCGAAAAACTGTTTTTT.